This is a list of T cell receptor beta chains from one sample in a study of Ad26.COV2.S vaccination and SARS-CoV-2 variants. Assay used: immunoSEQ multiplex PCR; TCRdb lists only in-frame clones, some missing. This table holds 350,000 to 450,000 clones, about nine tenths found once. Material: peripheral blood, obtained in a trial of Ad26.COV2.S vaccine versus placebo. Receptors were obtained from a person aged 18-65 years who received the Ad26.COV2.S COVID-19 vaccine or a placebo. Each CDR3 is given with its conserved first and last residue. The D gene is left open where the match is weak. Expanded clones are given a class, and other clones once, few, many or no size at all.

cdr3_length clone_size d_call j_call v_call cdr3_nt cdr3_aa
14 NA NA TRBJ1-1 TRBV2 TGTGCCAGCAGTGAAGCAATGGGGAACACTGAAGCTTTCTTT CASSEAMGNTEAFF
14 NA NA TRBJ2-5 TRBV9 TGTGCCAGCAGCCCCCATGATTTCCAAGAGACCCAGTACTTC CASSPHDFQETQYF
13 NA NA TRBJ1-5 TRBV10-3 TGTGCCAGCCATCAGACCCCTAATCAGCCCCAGCATTTT CASHQTPNQPQHF
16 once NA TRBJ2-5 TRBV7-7 TGTGCTAGCGGCACGGACAGGAGGGGGCCATGGGAGACCCAGTACTTC CASGTDRRGPWETQYF
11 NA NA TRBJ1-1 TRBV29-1 TGCAGCGCCGCGGAGGGGGCTGAAGCTTTCTTT CSAAEGAEAFF
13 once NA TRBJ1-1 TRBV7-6 TGTGCCAGCACCAAACTCAGGGGAGCTGAAGCTTTCTTT CASTKLRGAEAFF
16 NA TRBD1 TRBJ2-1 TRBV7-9 TGTGCCAGCAGCTTAGGACCGGGACAGGGGGCTGGAGAGCAGTTCTTC CASSLGPGQGAGEQFF
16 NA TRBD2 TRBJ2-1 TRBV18 TGTGCCAGCTCACCAAGGACTAGCGGGGGTGTCAATGAGCAGTTCTTC CASSPRTSGGVNEQFF
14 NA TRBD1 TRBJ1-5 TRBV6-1 TGTGCCAGCAGTGAATCGGACAGGGATTTGCCCCAGCATTTT CASSESDRDLPQHF
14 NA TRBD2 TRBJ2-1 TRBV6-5 TGTGCCAGCAGACTAGCGGGGGGTATCAATGAGCAGTTCTTC CASRLAGGINEQFF
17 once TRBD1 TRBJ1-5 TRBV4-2 TGTGCCAGCAGCCCCCGAAGACAGGGGTATAGCAATCAGCCCCAGCATTTT CASSPRRQGYSNQPQHF
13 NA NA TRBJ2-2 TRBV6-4 TGTGCCAGCCGGGACACTAACACCGGGGAGCTGTTTTTT CASRDTNTGELFF
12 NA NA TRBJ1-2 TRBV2 TGTGCCAGCAGTGAAAGGGCGGTCGGTTACACCTTC CASSERAVGYTF
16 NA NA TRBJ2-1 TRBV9 TGTGCCAGCAGCGTTGGAGGGGGCTTTAGCTACAATGAGCAGTTCTTC CASSVGGGFSYNEQFF
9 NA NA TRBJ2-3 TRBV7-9 TGTGCCAGTCCAGATACGCAGTATTTT CASPDTQYF
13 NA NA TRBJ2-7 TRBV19 TGTGCCAGTAGCCCAACGAGGGGGGAGCGGCAGTACTTC CASSPTRGERQYF
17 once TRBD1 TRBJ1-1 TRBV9 TGTGCCAGCAGCGTAGGGTGGGGCAGGGGGCGATGGACTGAAGCTTTCTTT CASSVGWGRGRWTEAFF
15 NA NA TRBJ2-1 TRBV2 TGTGCCAGCAGTGAAGCAGAGGGGGCCTACAATGAGCAGTTCTTC CASSEAEGAYNEQFF
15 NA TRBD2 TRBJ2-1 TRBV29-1 TGCAGCGTTGTTAGTGGGGGGGGCTCCTACAATGAGCAGTTCTTC CSVVSGGGSYNEQFF
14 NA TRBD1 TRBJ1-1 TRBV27 TGTGCCAGCCTGGGTAGACAGGGATACACTGAAGCTTTCTTT CASLGRQGYTEAFF
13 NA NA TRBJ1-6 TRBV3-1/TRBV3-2 TGTGCCAGCAGCCCCGACGGGGGTTCACCCCTCCACTTT CASSPDGGSPLHF
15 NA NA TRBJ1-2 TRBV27 TGTGCCAGCAGCCCGGGGTGGACACTTAACTATGGCTACACCTTC CASSPGWTLNYGYTF
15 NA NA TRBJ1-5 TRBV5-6 TGTGCCAGCAGCCGGGATGGGGGAGGGAATCAGCCCCAGCATTTT CASSRDGGGNQPQHF
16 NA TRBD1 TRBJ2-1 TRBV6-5 TGTGCCAGCAGTTACGAGACAGGGGGCTCCTACAATGAGCAGTTCTTC CASSYETGGSYNEQFF
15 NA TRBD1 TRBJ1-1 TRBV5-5 TGTGCCAGCAGAACCGGGACAGGCAAGAACACTGAAGCTTTCTTT CASRTGTGKNTEAFF
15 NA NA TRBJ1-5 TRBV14 TGTGCCAGCAGCCAAGGTCCAGGGGTCCATCAGCCCCAGCATTTT CASSQGPGVHQPQHF
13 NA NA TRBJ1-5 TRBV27 TGTGCCAGCAGTTTATTTTTAGGCCAGCCCCAGCATTTT CASSLFLGQPQHF
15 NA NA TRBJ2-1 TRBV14 TGTGCCAGCAGCCAATGGGTGGGCTCCTACAATGAGCAGTTCTTC CASSQWVGSYNEQFF
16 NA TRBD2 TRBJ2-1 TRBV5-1 TGCGCCAGCAGCTCCCTAACTAGCGGGGGCAGCAATGAGCAGTTCTTC CASSSLTSGGSNEQFF
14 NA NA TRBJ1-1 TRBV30 TGTGCCTGGAGGGAAACAACGCTGAGCACTGAAGCTTTCTTT CAWRETTLSTEAFF
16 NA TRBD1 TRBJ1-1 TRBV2 TGTGCCAGCAGTTATCCCAGGGGGCTAGTGGAAACTGAAGCTTTCTTT CASSYPRGLVETEAFF
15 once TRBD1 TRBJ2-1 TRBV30 TGTGCCTGGAGTGTTTCGACAGGGACCAACAATGAGCAGTTCTTC CAWSVSTGTNNEQFF
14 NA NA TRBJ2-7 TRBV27 TGTGCCAGCAGTTTAAAGGCAGCCACCTACGAGCAGTACTTC CASSLKAATYEQYF
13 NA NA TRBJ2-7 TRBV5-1 TGCGCCAGCAGCTTGACACCCTTCTACGAGCAGTACTTC CASSLTPFYEQYF
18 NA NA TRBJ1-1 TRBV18 TGTGCCAGCTCACCGGAAAACCTAGGACTCTCCATGAACACTGAAGCTTTCTTT CASSPENLGLSMNTEAFF
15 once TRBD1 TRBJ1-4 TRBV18 TGTGCCAGCTCCCTCCGCCAGGGGGACGGTGAAAAACTGTTTTTT CASSLRQGDGEKLFF
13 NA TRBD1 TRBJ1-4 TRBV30 TGTGCCTGGACCGGACAGGGAAATGAAAAACTGTTTTTT CAWTGQGNEKLFF
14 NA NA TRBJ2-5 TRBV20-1 TGCAGTGCTAGTTCCGCCAGGGCCTCAAGGGCCCAGTACTTC CSASSARASRAQYF
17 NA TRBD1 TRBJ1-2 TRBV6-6 TGTGCCAGCAGTCCCACGGACAGGGGAATTTTTAACTATGGCTACACCTTC CASSPTDRGIFNYGYTF